These T cell receptor beta chains were read from a single sample in a study of shared clonotypes between healthy human individuals. The protocol was immunoSEQ multiplex PCR, while the TCRdb copy is restricted to in-frame clones and leaves out a portion. Here the sample spans 780,000 or so clones, 55% to 80% being singletons. Sequencing was carried out using memory CD4+ T cells sorted from blood. The receptors shown here come from a woman between 25 and 40 years old in good health. CDR3s include the opening cysteine and the closing phenylalanine or tryptophan. The D gene is left open where the match is weak. The listing skips clone size in some rows; elsewhere it reads once, few, many or a size class.

d_call: TRBD1
v_call: TRBV9
j_call: TRBJ2-1
clone_size: -
cdr3_nt: TGTGCCAGCAGCTTTGGGGACAGTGACCTCTACAATGAGCAGTTCTTC
cdr3_aa: CASSFGDSDLYNEQFF

d_call: -
v_call: TRBV5-4
j_call: TRBJ1-2
clone_size: -
cdr3_nt: TGTGCCAGCAGCTTGGACCACATTAACTATGGCTACACCTTC
cdr3_aa: CASSLDHINYGYTF

d_call: TRBD1
v_call: TRBV27
j_call: TRBJ2-7
clone_size: -
cdr3_nt: TGTGCCAGCAGTTCAAGACTTCCGGGACAGGGTGATGACGAGCAGTACTTC
cdr3_aa: CASSSRLPGQGDDEQYF

d_call: -
v_call: TRBV4-2
j_call: TRBJ2-1
clone_size: -
cdr3_nt: TGTGCCAGCAGCCAAGAGCGGAGCCTTTACAATGAGCAGTTCTTC
cdr3_aa: CASSQERSLYNEQFF

d_call: -
v_call: TRBV10-2
j_call: TRBJ1-3
clone_size: -
cdr3_nt: TGCGCCAGCAGTACAAGTTTGTCTGAATCTGGAAACACCATATATTTT
cdr3_aa: CASSTSLSESGNTIYF

d_call: TRBD2
v_call: TRBV28
j_call: TRBJ2-5
clone_size: once
cdr3_nt: TGTGCCAGCAGTTTTGGGGCGGGAGCACAAGAGACCCAGTACTTC
cdr3_aa: CASSFGAGAQETQYF

d_call: TRBD2
v_call: TRBV7-9
j_call: TRBJ2-3
clone_size: many
cdr3_nt: TGTGCCAGCAGCTTAGGCCTAGCGGGAGATGGAGATACGCAGTATTTT
cdr3_aa: CASSLGLAGDGDTQYF

d_call: -
v_call: TRBV4-1
j_call: TRBJ1-1
clone_size: -
cdr3_nt: TGCGCCAGCAGCTCCCCGACAGGTTGGACTAGCACTGAAGCTTTCTTT
cdr3_aa: CASSSPTGWTSTEAFF

d_call: -
v_call: TRBV27
j_call: TRBJ2-2
clone_size: -
cdr3_nt: TGTGCCAGCAGAGGGGTCCCTTACGCCGGGGAGCTGTTTTTT
cdr3_aa: CASRGVPYAGELFF

d_call: -
v_call: TRBV21-1
j_call: TRBJ2-5
clone_size: -
cdr3_nt: TGTGCCAGCAGCACGGGACAGGAGAAGGAGACCCAGTACTTC
cdr3_aa: CASSTGQEKETQYF

d_call: TRBD2
v_call: TRBV27
j_call: TRBJ2-7
clone_size: -
cdr3_nt: TGTGCCAGCAGAAAGACGGGAGGGATGGGGGAGCAGTACTTC
cdr3_aa: CASRKTGGMGEQYF

d_call: -
v_call: TRBV4-2
j_call: TRBJ2-1
clone_size: many
cdr3_nt: TGTGCCAGCAGCCAAGATGGGTCCCTAGTCATGAATGAGCAGTTCTTC
cdr3_aa: CASSQDGSLVMNEQFF

d_call: TRBD1
v_call: TRBV25-1
j_call: TRBJ1-2
clone_size: -
cdr3_nt: TGTGCCAGCACCCCGACAGGGGCTAACTATGGCTACACCTTC
cdr3_aa: CASTPTGANYGYTF

d_call: -
v_call: TRBV6-6
j_call: TRBJ2-7
clone_size: -
cdr3_nt: TGTGCCGTCGGGAGCCGGTCTGGAGAGCAGTACTTC
cdr3_aa: CAVGSRSGEQYF

d_call: TRBD1
v_call: TRBV28
j_call: TRBJ1-3
clone_size: few
cdr3_nt: TGTGCCACCAAAGACAGGGGTCCCTCTGGAAACACCATATATTTT
cdr3_aa: CATKDRGPSGNTIYF

d_call: -
v_call: TRBV7-9
j_call: TRBJ1-2
clone_size: -
cdr3_nt: TGTGCCAGCAGCGACCATGGAAAGACCTATGGCTACACCTTC
cdr3_aa: CASSDHGKTYGYTF

d_call: -
v_call: TRBV10-1
j_call: TRBJ2-3
clone_size: -
cdr3_nt: TGCGCCAGCAGCCCCGGTCTAGCCGTAGATACGCAGTATTTT
cdr3_aa: CASSPGLAVDTQYF

d_call: -
v_call: TRBV29-1
j_call: TRBJ1-2
clone_size: many
cdr3_nt: TGCAGCGTTTGGAGCCCAGGCTATGGCTACACCTTC
cdr3_aa: CSVWSPGYGYTF

d_call: -
v_call: TRBV30
j_call: TRBJ1-6
clone_size: -
cdr3_nt: TGTGCCTGGAGTAAGCCTCGGGTCCTCCACTTT
cdr3_aa: CAWSKPRVLHF

d_call: -
v_call: TRBV29-1
j_call: TRBJ2-5
clone_size: -
cdr3_nt: TGCAGCGTTGAAATAGCGGATGTGCAAGAGACCCAGTACTTC
cdr3_aa: CSVEIADVQETQYF

d_call: -
v_call: TRBV6-1
j_call: TRBJ2-1
clone_size: many
cdr3_nt: TGTGCCAGCAGCTTTACTACAGGGTACAATGAGCAGTTCTTC
cdr3_aa: CASSFTTGYNEQFF

d_call: -
v_call: TRBV21-1
j_call: TRBJ1-2
clone_size: many
cdr3_nt: TGTGCCAGCAGACAACCCGGGACAGAGGACTTATATCCAAATGGCTACACCTTC
cdr3_aa: CASRQPGTEDLYPNGYTF

d_call: TRBD1
v_call: TRBV28
j_call: TRBJ2-7
clone_size: once
cdr3_nt: TGTGCCAGCAGATTTGGACAGGGTGCCTCCTACGAGCAGTACTTC
cdr3_aa: CASRFGQGASYEQYF

d_call: -
v_call: TRBV6-6
j_call: TRBJ2-2
clone_size: once
cdr3_nt: TGTGCCAGCAGCCTGACTAGGCCGAACACCGGGGAGCTGTTTTTT
cdr3_aa: CASSLTRPNTGELFF

d_call: -
v_call: TRBV5-1
j_call: TRBJ2-1
clone_size: few
cdr3_nt: TGCGCCAGCAGCTTTAGTAGCGGAGGGTACAATGAGCAGTTCTTC
cdr3_aa: CASSFSSGGYNEQFF

d_call: TRBD1
v_call: TRBV10-3
j_call: TRBJ2-5
clone_size: -
cdr3_nt: TGTGCCATCAGTGATAGGGGACAGGACCAAGAGACCCAGTACTTC
cdr3_aa: CAISDRGQDQETQYF

d_call: -
v_call: TRBV30
j_call: TRBJ2-7
clone_size: few
cdr3_nt: TGTGCCTGGAGTGTATGGGTCGCACGAGAGCAGTACTTC
cdr3_aa: CAWSVWVAREQYF

d_call: -
v_call: TRBV5-4
j_call: TRBJ2-6
clone_size: -
cdr3_nt: TGTGCCAGCAAGGCGTTCTCTGGGGCCAACGTCCTGACTTTC
cdr3_aa: CASKAFSGANVLTF

d_call: -
v_call: TRBV28
j_call: TRBJ1-5
clone_size: -
cdr3_nt: TGTGCCAGCAGTTTATATGACGGCGAGGGTCAGCCCCAGCATTTT
cdr3_aa: CASSLYDGEGQPQHF

d_call: -
v_call: TRBV7-2
j_call: TRBJ1-4
clone_size: -
cdr3_nt: TGTGCCAGCAGCTTCGCAGGGGCAACTAATGAAAAACTGTTTTTT
cdr3_aa: CASSFAGATNEKLFF

d_call: -
v_call: TRBV30
j_call: TRBJ1-6
clone_size: -
cdr3_nt: TGTGCCTGGGACAGTAATAATTCACCCCTCCACTTT
cdr3_aa: CAWDSNNSPLHF

d_call: -
v_call: TRBV9
j_call: TRBJ2-1
clone_size: -
cdr3_nt: TGTGCCAGCAGCGTGCAGGGATCCTATGAGCAGTTCTTC
cdr3_aa: CASSVQGSYEQFF

d_call: TRBD2
v_call: TRBV6-6
j_call: TRBJ2-3
clone_size: -
cdr3_nt: TGTGCCAGCAGTTACTCGCTAGCGGGGAGCACAGATACGCAGTATTTT
cdr3_aa: CASSYSLAGSTDTQYF

d_call: -
v_call: TRBV7-2
j_call: TRBJ1-3
clone_size: -
cdr3_nt: TGTGCCAGCAGCTTGAACCGCTACTCTGGAAACACCATATATTTT
cdr3_aa: CASSLNRYSGNTIYF

d_call: TRBD2
v_call: TRBV19
j_call: TRBJ2-7
clone_size: -
cdr3_nt: TGTGCCAGTAGCCGCGGGAGTCTGATTTACGAGCAGTACTTC
cdr3_aa: CASSRGSLIYEQYF

d_call: TRBD2
v_call: TRBV19
j_call: TRBJ2-3
clone_size: -
cdr3_nt: TGTGCCAGCACCGGGACTAGCGGGAGTAATTGGGGCACAGATACGCAGTATTTT
cdr3_aa: CASTGTSGSNWGTDTQYF

d_call: -
v_call: TRBV2
j_call: TRBJ1-1
clone_size: few
cdr3_nt: TGTGCCAGCAGTGAAACCCAAACGAGAGTTTTCTTT
cdr3_aa: CASSETQTRVFF

d_call: TRBD1
v_call: TRBV25-1
j_call: TRBJ1-5
clone_size: -
cdr3_nt: TGTGCCAGCAGTGGACGACAGGGGAATGGCAATCAGCCCCAGCATTTT
cdr3_aa: CASSGRQGNGNQPQHF

d_call: TRBD2
v_call: TRBV4-1
j_call: TRBJ2-1
clone_size: few
cdr3_nt: TGCGCCAGCAGCGAGGCCCTACTAGCGGGCTCCTACAATGAGCAGTTCTTC
cdr3_aa: CASSEALLAGSYNEQFF

d_call: TRBD2
v_call: TRBV7-9
j_call: TRBJ2-1
clone_size: -
cdr3_nt: TGTGCCAGCAACCGACTAGCGGGACAAAGACAGTTCTTC
cdr3_aa: CASNRLAGQRQFF

d_call: -
v_call: TRBV5-1
j_call: TRBJ1-1
clone_size: few
cdr3_nt: TGCGCCAGCAGCTGGGACCCGAACACTGAAGCTTTCTTT
cdr3_aa: CASSWDPNTEAFF

d_call: TRBD1
v_call: TRBV19
j_call: TRBJ1-5
clone_size: -
cdr3_nt: TGTGCCAGTAGTCGAACAGGGGTTCAGCCCCAGCATTTT
cdr3_aa: CASSRTGVQPQHF

d_call: TRBD1
v_call: TRBV5-4
j_call: TRBJ2-2
clone_size: few
cdr3_nt: TGTGCCAGCAGCCCCAGGGGACAGAGAAACACCGGGGAGCTGTTTTTT
cdr3_aa: CASSPRGQRNTGELFF

d_call: -
v_call: TRBV7-2
j_call: TRBJ1-2
clone_size: -
cdr3_nt: TGTGCCAGCAGACTAGCGGGGAGGGCGACTTACTATGGCTACACCTTC
cdr3_aa: CASRLAGRATYYGYTF

d_call: TRBD2
v_call: TRBV2
j_call: TRBJ2-1
clone_size: -
cdr3_nt: TGTGCCAGCAGCCACCAGCCAGCGGGGGACAATGAGCAGTTCTTC
cdr3_aa: CASSHQPAGDNEQFF

d_call: -
v_call: TRBV18
j_call: TRBJ2-1
clone_size: -
cdr3_nt: TGTGCCAGCTCAAGGGCAAGGACGGATTACAATGAGCAGTTCTTC
cdr3_aa: CASSRARTDYNEQFF

d_call: -
v_call: TRBV5-1
j_call: TRBJ2-5
clone_size: -
cdr3_nt: TGCGCCAGCAGCTCGGAAGCGCAGACCCAGTACTTC
cdr3_aa: CASSSEAQTQYF